A selection of T cell receptor beta chains follows, all from one sample in a study of shared clonotypes between healthy human individuals. The repertoire was sequenced with immunoSEQ multiplex PCR; TCRdb's copy has only in-frame clones and lacks some. The sample includes under 1,100,000 clones, around 76% of them seen just once. Input material: memory CD4+ T cells sorted from blood. The receptor source for this set is a man aged 18 to 30 in good health. The CDR3 runs from the conserved cysteine through the conserved F or W. The D gene is left open where the match is weak. Some rows have no size entry. The others give once, few or many, or a class for an expanded clone.

clone size	J gene	D gene	V gene	CDR3 length	CDR3 protein	CDR3 DNA
NA	TRBJ2-7	TRBD2	TRBV18	15	CASSQASGPSYEQYF	TGTGCCAGCTCCCAGGCTAGCGGGCCTTCCTACGAGCAGTACTTC
NA	TRBJ1-3	NA	TRBV18	15	CASSPARDSGNTIYF	TGTGCCAGCTCACCGGCCAGAGACTCTGGAAACACCATATATTTT
NA	TRBJ2-1	TRBD2	TRBV6-5	15	CASSIEAGDRNEQFF	TGTGCCAGCAGTATAGAAGCGGGAGATCGTAATGAGCAGTTCTTC
once	TRBJ2-1	TRBD1	TRBV6-6	12	CASAGGYNEQFF	TGTGCCAGCGCAGGGGGCTACAATGAGCAGTTCTTC
NA	TRBJ2-3	TRBD1	TRBV27	16	CASSLVGGVSTDTQYF	TGTGCCAGCAGTTTAGTAGGGGGCGTGAGCACAGATACGCAGTATTTT
NA	TRBJ2-4	NA	TRBV19	15	CASRGADLAKNIQYF	TGTGCCAGTAGGGGGGCAGACCTAGCCAAAAACATTCAGTACTTC
NA	TRBJ2-2	NA	TRBV7-3	17	CASSLTPQDKNTGELFF	TGTGCCAGCAGCCTCACCCCTCAGGACAAGAACACCGGGGAGCTGTTTTTT
few	TRBJ1-5	TRBD1	TRBV2	15	CASSVGQGANQPQHF	TGTGCCAGCAGCGTTGGACAGGGGGCAAATCAGCCCCAGCATTTT
NA	TRBJ2-5	NA	TRBV5-1	15	CASSLARGIQETQYF	TGCGCCAGCAGCTTGGCCCGGGGGATACAAGAGACCCAGTACTTC
NA	TRBJ2-1	TRBD1	TRBV7-2	15	CASRYGQGLYNEQFF	TGTGCCAGCAGATACGGACAGGGGCTCTACAATGAGCAGTTCTTC
NA	TRBJ1-4	TRBD1	TRBV7-2	15	CASSLVTGVGEKLFF	TGTGCCAGCAGCTTAGTGACAGGGGTTGGTGAAAAACTGTTTTTT
NA	TRBJ1-3	NA	TRBV4-1	16	CASSPSGAPLGNTIYF	TGCGCCAGCAGCCCGTCGGGCGCCCCCCTTGGAAACACCATATATTTT
NA	TRBJ1-1	TRBD1	TRBV6-5	14	CASGPGQLNTEAFF	TGTGCCAGCGGTCCGGGACAGCTGAACACTGAAGCTTTCTTT
NA	TRBJ2-3	NA	TRBV18	16	CASSPSSFLSTDTQYF	TGTGCCAGCTCACCCTCTAGTTTTCTGAGCACAGATACGCAGTATTTT
NA	TRBJ2-2	NA	TRBV9	13	CASSVWGTGELFF	TGTGCCAGCAGCGTATGGGGGACCGGGGAGCTGTTTTTT
NA	TRBJ2-7	TRBD2	TRBV5-1	13	CASSVGLAYEQYF	TGCGCCAGCAGCGTGGGACTAGCCTACGAGCAGTACTTC
few	TRBJ2-2	NA	TRBV28	15	CASSPPGTHTGELFF	TGTGCCAGCAGCCCACCGGGGACGCACACCGGGGAGCTGTTTTTT
NA	TRBJ1-6	NA	TRBV30	13	CAWGGLGGSPLHF	TGTGCCTGGGGAGGCCTGGGAGGCTCACCCCTCCACTTT
few	TRBJ1-5	NA	TRBV21-1	15	CASSTPGGGLQPQHF	TGTGCCAGCAGCACCCCGGGGGGAGGGCTGCAGCCCCAGCATTTT
NA	TRBJ1-5	NA	TRBV30	15	CAWSPTSSGKQPQHF	TGTGCCTGGAGTCCAACTAGTTCAGGGAAACAGCCCCAGCATTTT
NA	TRBJ2-5	TRBD2	TRBV10-3	14	CAISGTGGQETQYF	TGTGCCATCAGTGGAACGGGGGGGCAAGAGACCCAGTACTTC
NA	TRBJ2-1	NA	TRBV10-1	14	CASSDGARGSEQFF	TGCGCCAGCAGTGACGGGGCTAGGGGTTCGGAGCAGTTCTTC
NA	TRBJ2-7	NA	TRBV6-1	12	CASSDPTYEQYF	TGTGCCAGCAGTGACCCAACCTACGAGCAGTACTTC
NA	TRBJ2-5	TRBD1	TRBV5-6	16	CASSIEGQAWRETQYF	TGTGCCAGCAGCATTGAAGGACAGGCATGGCGAGAGACCCAGTACTTC
once	TRBJ2-6	NA	TRBV7-8	17	CASSLGAGATGANVLTF	TGTGCCAGCAGCTTAGGGGCAGGGGCAACCGGGGCCAACGTCCTGACTTTC
NA	TRBJ2-6	TRBD2	TRBV18	18	CASSPPRTSGSGANVLTF	TGTGCCAGCTCACCACCTCGGACTAGCGGCTCTGGGGCCAACGTCCTGACTTTC
NA	TRBJ1-1	NA	TRBV5-1	15	CASSFLITGSTEAFF	TGCGCCAGCAGCTTTCTCATAACTGGAAGCACTGAAGCTTTCTTT
NA	TRBJ2-2	NA	TRBV5-4	14	CASSLSWGGGELFF	TGTGCCAGCAGCTTGTCCTGGGGTGGCGGGGAGCTGTTTTTT
NA	TRBJ2-3	NA	TRBV7-2	11	CASSPTDTQYF	TGTGCCAGCAGTCCCACAGATACGCAGTATTTT
few	TRBJ1-2	NA	TRBV5-1	14	CASRFGLRTDGYTF	TGCGCCAGCAGATTTGGGCTCAGGACCGATGGCTACACCTTC
NA	TRBJ2-7	NA	TRBV9	17	CASSGRGDRASNYEQYF	TGTGCCAGCAGCGGGAGGGGCGACAGGGCGAGTAATTACGAGCAGTACTTC
NA	TRBJ2-2	NA	TRBV5-1	12	CASSRGTGELFF	TGCGCCAGCAGTCGGGGAACCGGGGAGCTGTTTTTT
once	TRBJ2-7	NA	TRBV20-1	11	CSGETTVEQYF	TGCAGTGGCGAGACTACCGTCGAGCAGTACTTC
NA	TRBJ2-3	NA	TRBV5-1	13	CASTLGATDTQYF	TGCGCCAGCACACTAGGGGCCACAGATACGCAGTATTTT
NA	TRBJ1-1	NA	TRBV5-6	16	CASSRTGPNLNTEAFF	TGTGCCAGCAGCCGAACAGGGCCCAACCTCAACACTGAAGCTTTCTTT
NA	TRBJ1-3	TRBD1	TRBV11-2	19	CASSLDWDRPEPSGNTIYF	TGTGCCAGCAGCTTAGATTGGGACAGGCCAGAGCCCTCTGGAAACACCATATATTTT
NA	TRBJ2-5	NA	TRBV10-3	13	CATGDSSSETQYF	TGTGCCACAGGGGACTCCAGTTCTGAGACCCAGTACTTC
NA	TRBJ2-1	TRBD2	TRBV12-5	16	CASGPGGGIFGNEQFF	TGTGCTAGTGGCCCGGGGGGGGGTATATTCGGTAATGAGCAGTTCTTC
NA	TRBJ2-7	TRBD2	TRBV6-6	15	CASRASGTRPYEQYF	TGTGCCAGCCGTGCAAGCGGGACTCGACCCTACGAGCAGTACTTC
NA	TRBJ2-2	TRBD1	TRBV2	15	CASSGTDRETGELFF	TGTGCCAGCTCGGGGACAGACCGCGAGACCGGGGAGCTGTTTTTT
many	TRBJ2-1	NA	TRBV10-3	13	CAISERDSHEQFF	TGTGCCATCAGTGAGCGGGACTCCCATGAGCAGTTCTTC
once	TRBJ2-3	NA	TRBV9	14	CASGTMREADTQYF	TGTGCCAGCGGGACCATGAGGGAGGCAGATACGCAGTATTTT
NA	TRBJ2-7	TRBD1	TRBV30	13	CAWSNRGTHEQYF	TGTGCCTGGAGCAACAGGGGTACCCACGAGCAGTACTTC
NA	TRBJ2-1	NA	TRBV9	15	CASSVVGRAENEQFF	TGTGCCAGCAGCGTAGTCGGTCGGGCTGAGAATGAGCAGTTCTTC
many	TRBJ2-5	TRBD2	TRBV7-2	17	CASSLGLSSGISETQYF	TGTGCCAGCAGCTTAGGTCTGTCTAGCGGTATAAGCGAGACCCAGTACTTC
NA	TRBJ1-2	TRBD1	TRBV7-2	15	CASSSIRDRGPGYTF	TGTGCCAGCAGCTCAATCCGGGACAGGGGGCCTGGCTACACCTTC